A single sample gave rise to the 2 T cell receptor beta chains below, sequenced in a study of CXCR3-negative and CXCR3-positive naive CD8 T cells. The TRB cDNA libraries were prepared by 5' RACE with UMI labels. For each CDR3 protein, TCRdb gives one entry from its re-call of the 5' RACE reads, without DNA. The sample yields about 42,000 distinct CDR3 sequences, of which the top ten take up over 2%. The sequenced sample was naive CXCR3- CD8+ T cells from blood. The subset here: CD45RO-CCR7+CD27+CD95- naive CD8+ T cells lacking CXCR3 (TNR3-). These receptors were collected from a human donor in good health. Some clones in this sample may be carry-over from other donors' samples.

The V call is TRBV27, the J call TRBJ2-7; the D call of TRBD2 rests on TCRdb alone, since no DNA is present to check it. This CDR3 comprises 13 residues. CDR1 MNHEY and CDR2 SMNVEV come from the germline V gene (reference sequence). The CDR3 sequence: CASSLKAPYEQYF.

The rearrangement joins TRBV28 to TRBJ2-3; TCRdb returns TRBD2, unconfirmable since there is no DNA. The length of the CDR3 is 14 residues. CDR1 and CDR2 from the germline V gene are MDHEN and SYDVKM. The CDR3: CGCSLLRESDTQYF.